Each of the 20 T cell receptor beta chains below was sequenced from the same sample in a study of shared T cell receptors in the human thymus. Some clones are missing from TCRdb's copy, which holds only in-frame ones; the method was immunoSEQ multiplex PCR. The data show under 450,000 clones, roughly 94% seen once. Material: thymocytes. The origin of the receptors is a human donor.

The chain combines TRBV28 with TRBJ2-2; D might be TRBD1 (6 bases). The germline V gene encodes CDR1 MDHEN and CDR2 SYDVKM. V lost 6 bases, J lost 4 bases, and 15 bases lay in between. The CDR3 is 15 residues long. The CDR3 region has the DNA TGTGCCAGCAGCGCAGGGGCCCCAGGCACCGGGGAGCTGTTTTTT. Its translation: CASSAGAPGTGELFF.

The genes are TRBV6-1 and TRBJ2-1; 10 bases align to TRBD1. V was clipped by 4 bases and J by 7 bases; unmatched bases: 4. In germline, CDR1 is MNHNS, CDR2 SASEGT. This CDR3 has 14 amino acids. The CDR3: CASSARTGGNEQFF. CDR3 nucleotide sequence: TGTGCCAGCAGTGCTAGGACAGGGGGGAATGAGCAGTTCTTC.

This chain links TRBV5-8 with TRBJ2-1; 13 bases line up with TRBD2. Per germline, CDR1 SGHTS and CDR2 YDEGEE. The CDR3 sequence is 16 residues long. V trimming: 4 bases; J trimming: 3 bases; junction bases outside the gene matches: 4. The CDR3, as DNA: TGTGCCAGCAGCCTGGGACTAGCGGGATTCTACAATGAGCAGTTCTTC. Its translation is CASSLGLAGFYNEQFF.

With regard to this clone: Additional DNA sequences in this sample encode the identical CDR3. The rearrangement joins TRBV9 to TRBJ2-1; no definite D call. This CDR3 contains 16 residues. Germline CDR1 and CDR2: SGDLS and YYNGEE. The V end was cut by 0 bases, the J end by 0 bases, with 10 bases between. CDR3 sequence: CASSVVGLSSYNEQFF. The CDR3 DNA reads TGTGCCAGCAGCGTAGTAGGGTTGAGCTCCTACAATGAGCAGTTCTTC.

The J gene is TRBJ2-1, the V gene TRBV5-6; the D is unclear. From germline, CDR1 is SGHDT and CDR2 YYEEEE. V lost 1 base and J 6 bases, leaving 11 bases between the germline ends. The CDR3 has 14 amino acids. The CDR3 bases are TGTGCCAGCAGCTTGCCCCCAACCGTCAATGAGCAGTTCTTC. Translation gives CASSLPPTVNEQFF.

CDR3 amino acids: CASSQEGKISDGNTIYF. CDR3 DNA: TGTGCCAGCAGCCAAGAAGGGAAGATTAGTGACGGAAACACCATATATTTT. The chain joins TRBV14 to TRBJ1-3; D unresolved. V gave up 0 bases and J gave up 4 bases, with 16 bases separating them. Germline CDR1 is SGHDN and CDR2 is FVKESK. The CDR3 sequence is 17 residues long.

V usage is TRBV6-4 and J usage is TRBJ1-2; a weak D match, TRBD1 (5 bases). Deletions cut 6 bases from V and 2 bases from J, with 19 bases between. CDR1 and CDR2 from the germline V gene are MRHNA and SNTAGT. The CDR3 totals 16 residues. This CDR3 reads CASRKVHGDANYGYTF. CDR3 in DNA: TGTGCCAGCAGGAAGGTACACGGGGACGCAAACTATGGCTACACCTTC.

This clone has just one count. The CDR3 is CASSLIKGGRYEQYF. In DNA, the CDR3 is TGTGCCAGCAGTTTGATAAAGGGCGGGAGGTACGAGCAGTACTTC. J is TRBJ2-5 and V is TRBV27; 8 bases fit TRBD2. The closer fit of TRBJ2-7 to the DNA end suggests the J call may be wrong. This CDR3 region has 15 residues. CDR1 and CDR2 from the germline V gene are MNHEY and SMNVEV (reference sequence).

This clone was counted a single time. J is TRBJ2-1 and V is TRBV9; the match to TRBD1 covers 8 bases. This CDR3 contains 19 residues. Germline trimming cut 4 bases from V and 6 bases from J; bases unmatched to any gene: 21. The germline V gene has CDR1 SGDLS and CDR2 YYNGEE. CDR3 sequence (DNA): TGTGCCAGCAGCCCCCACCCCCATCAGGGGGCCATCAGGTGCAATGAGCAGTTCTTC. It encodes CASSPHPHQGAIRCNEQFF. The variable domain in full, with the rest retrieved from reference TRBV9 and TRBJ2-1, is DSGVTQTPKHLITATGQRVTLRCSPRSGDLSVYWYQQSLDQGLQFLIQYYNGEERAKGNILERFSAQQFPDLHSELNLSSLELGDSALYFCASSPHPHQGAIRCNEQFFGPGTRLTVL.

V and J are TRBV19 and TRBJ2-1; D possibly matches TRBD1 or TRBD2 (5 bases each). The CDR3 length is 16 residues. The V end lost 3 bases, the J end lost 7 bases, and 19 bases lay between the germline ends. Looked up from germline, CDR1 is LNHDA and CDR2 is SQIVND (reference sequence). CDR3 sequence reads: CASSMNDGALRNEQFF. DNA for the CDR3: TGTGCCAGTAGTATGAATGACGGGGCCCTAAGGAATGAGCAGTTCTTC.

This chain connects TRBV27 to TRBJ1-2, with D unresolved. The CDR3 runs to 14 residues. Germline V gives CDR1 MNHEY, CDR2 SMNVEV (reference sequence). V lost 2 bases, J lost 5 bases, and 12 bases lay in between. The CDR3 spells CASSLGTFGYGYTF. The CDR3 coding sequence is TGTGCCAGCAGTTTAGGCACATTCGGTTATGGCTACACCTTC.

The V and J genes are TRBV5-1 and TRBJ1-5; D is unclear. The CDR3 sequence is 15 residues long. CDR1 is SGHRS and CDR2 is YFSETQ in the germline V gene. V was clipped by 0 bases and J by 0 bases, with 7 bases between them. The CDR3 region is CASSLVGSSNQPQHF. DNA of the CDR3: TGCGCCAGCAGCTTGGTCGGCAGTAGCAATCAGCCCCAGCATTTT.

CDR3 sequence (DNA): TGTGCCAGCAGTCCGAGATTGGGGGGGTCTGGAAATGAGCAGTTCTTC. Translating gives CASSPRLGGSGNEQFF. This rearrangement joins TRBV28 to TRBJ2-1; the match to TRBD2 covers 7 bases. The CDR3 is 16 amino acids. Germline V gene lookup returns CDR1 MDHEN and CDR2 SYDVKM. J was trimmed by 7 bases and V by 5 bases; bases with no gene match: 14.

The chain combines TRBV28 with TRBJ2-7; 7 bases are shared with TRBD2. The CDR3 spans 14 residues. Trimming took 6 bases from V and 0 from J; bases not matched to a gene: 5. Germline loops: CDR1 MDHEN, CDR2 SYDVKM. CDR3 DNA: TGTGCCAGCAGGGAATTAGCGGGCTCCTACGAGCAGTACTTC. Translated: CASRELAGSYEQYF.

The chain couples TRBV15 to TRBJ1-2, with 7 nucleotides matching TRBD1. Trimming took 2 bases from V and 11 from J; bases not matched to a gene: 14. Germline loops: CDR1 LNHNV, CDR2 YYDKDF (reference sequence). The CDR3 contains 15 residues. CDR3 in amino acids: CATSRPTGTERAYTF. CDR3 DNA: TGTGCCACCAGCAGACCCACCGGGACAGAGAGGGCTTACACCTTC.

The V and J genes are TRBV5-1 and TRBJ2-1; the match to TRBD2 covers 13 bases. Germline V gene sequence: CDR1 SGHRS, CDR2 YFSETQ. The CDR3 has 17 residues. Germline trimming cut 3 bases from V and 9 bases from J; bases unmatched to any gene: 12. CDR3 sequence reads: CASSSEIRTSGSGEQFF. The CDR3 bases are TGCGCCAGCAGCTCGGAAATAAGGACTAGCGGGAGCGGTGAGCAGTTCTTC.

V gene TRBV6-1 combines with J gene TRBJ2-7; 12 bases line up with TRBD2. The CDR3 spans 15 residues. Unmatched junction bases numbered 0, after V lost 1 base and J lost 2 bases. Looked up from germline, CDR1 is MNHNS and CDR2 is SASEGT. CDR3 sequence (DNA): TGTGCCAGCAGTGAAGGACTAGCGGGAGCCTACGAGCAGTACTTC. Protein product: CASSEGLAGAYEQYF.

V and J are TRBV6-1 and TRBJ2-7, with 8 positions matching TRBD2. With V trimmed by 3 bases and J by 6 bases, 22 bases remained unmatched. Germline V gene lookup returns CDR1 MNHNS and CDR2 SASEGT. The CDR3 has 19 residues. The CDR3 coding sequence is TGTGCCAGCAGTGACGGACGGGTCAGGCCTTCAGCGGGAGAAGGCGAGCAGTACTTC. Amino acids: CASSDGRVRPSAGEGEQYF.

The J gene is TRBJ2-3, the V gene TRBV10-3; the match to TRBD2 covers 8 bases. This CDR3 region has 14 residues. In germline, CDR1 is ENHRY, CDR2 SYGVKD. V shed 6 bases, J shed 5 bases, and the junction held 7 bases outside the gene matches. The CDR3 region has the DNA TGTGCCATCAGCTCCCGGCGGGAGGTAGATACGCAGTATTTT. This codes for CAISSRREVDTQYF.

J is TRBJ1-5 and V is TRBV28; TRBD1 is a possible D gene (6 bases). CDR1 and CDR2 from the germline V gene are MDHEN and SYDVKM. The CDR3 sequence is 15 residues long. Trimming left V 6 bases short and J 2 bases short, with 14 bases between. CDR3 bases: TGTGCCAGCAGACGGGACATTTTTGGCAATCAGCCCCAGCATTTT. Amino acid sequence: CASRRDIFGNQPQHF.